This TCR beta chain came from a study of shared clonotypes between healthy human individuals. Germline CDR1 reads SGHDN; CDR2 reads FVKESK. V lost 4 bases to trimming and J lost 4 bases, with 16 bases between them. There are 15 residues in the CDR3. Note on this clone: Its antigen is not identified.

General observations from the study: When naive CD4 clonotypes were compared across a few donors, about 4.8% were shared. Naive subsets tended to show greater estimated richness than memory subsets.

Clones were sequenced by immunoSEQ multiplex PCR, and TCRdb holds only the in-frame ones, with some missing. The profile shows about 330,000 clones, around two thirds of them singletons. The authors divided CD4+ cells into CD45RA+ naive and CD45RA-negative memory subsets. This receptor was obtained from a man aged 25-40 years in good health. Sequencing was performed on memory CD4+ T cells sorted from blood. Subset meaning: CD45RA-negative fraction. This chain joins TRBV14 and TRBJ1-2; D perhaps matches TRBD1 (6 bases). The CDR3 DNA reads as TGTGCCAGCAGCCCCCGAGGACAGTCCCTCTATGGCTACACCTTC. Protein: CASSPRGQSLYGYTF.